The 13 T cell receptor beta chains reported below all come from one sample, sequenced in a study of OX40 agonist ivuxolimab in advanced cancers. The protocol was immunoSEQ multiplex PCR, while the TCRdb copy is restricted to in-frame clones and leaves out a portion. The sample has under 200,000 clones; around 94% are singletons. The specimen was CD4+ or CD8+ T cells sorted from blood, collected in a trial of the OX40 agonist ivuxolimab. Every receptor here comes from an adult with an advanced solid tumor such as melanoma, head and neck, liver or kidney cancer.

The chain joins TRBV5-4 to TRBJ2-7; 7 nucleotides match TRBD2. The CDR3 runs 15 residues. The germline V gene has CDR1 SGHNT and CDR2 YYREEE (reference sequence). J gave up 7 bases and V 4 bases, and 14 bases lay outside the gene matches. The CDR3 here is CASSPGGAGPGEQYF. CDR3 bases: TGTGCCAGCAGCCCCGGAGGAGCGGGGCCGGGGGAGCAGTACTTC. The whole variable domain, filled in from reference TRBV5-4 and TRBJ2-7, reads ETGVTQSPTHLIKTRGQQVTLRCSSQSGHNTVSWYQQALGQGPQFIFQYYREEENGRGNFPPRFSGLQFPNYSSELNVNALELDDSALYLCASSPGGAGPGEQYFGPGTRLTVT.

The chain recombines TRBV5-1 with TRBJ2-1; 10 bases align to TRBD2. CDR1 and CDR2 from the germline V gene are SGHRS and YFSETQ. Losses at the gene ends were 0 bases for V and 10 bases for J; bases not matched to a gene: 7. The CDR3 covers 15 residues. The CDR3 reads CASSLGPSGGGEQFF. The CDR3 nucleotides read TGCGCCAGCAGCTTGGGCCCTAGCGGGGGTGGGGAGCAGTTCTTC.

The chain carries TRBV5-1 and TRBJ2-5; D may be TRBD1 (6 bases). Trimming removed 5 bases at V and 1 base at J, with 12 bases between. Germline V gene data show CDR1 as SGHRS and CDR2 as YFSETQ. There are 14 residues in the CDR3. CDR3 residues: CASSLDRFQETQYF. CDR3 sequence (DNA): TGCGCCAGCAGTTTAGACAGGTTCCAAGAGACCCAGTACTTC.

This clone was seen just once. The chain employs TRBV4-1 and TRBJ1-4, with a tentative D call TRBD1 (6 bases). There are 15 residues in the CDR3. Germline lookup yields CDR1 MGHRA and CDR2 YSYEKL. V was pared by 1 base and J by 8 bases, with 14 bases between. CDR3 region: CASSQVGGLDEKLFF. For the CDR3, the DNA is TGCGCCAGCAGCCAAGTCGGGGGGCTCGACGAAAAACTGTTTTTT.

CDR3 DNA sequence: TGTGCCAGCAGCTTTGGGGTAGAGTGGGTCGAGCAGTACTTC. It codes for CASSFGVEWVEQYF. V usage is TRBV7-9 and J usage is TRBJ2-7; D remains ambiguous. This CDR3 has 14 residues. Trimming left V 3 bases short and J 6 bases short, with 15 bases between. CDR1 is SEHNR, CDR2 FQNEAQ, per germline (reference sequence).

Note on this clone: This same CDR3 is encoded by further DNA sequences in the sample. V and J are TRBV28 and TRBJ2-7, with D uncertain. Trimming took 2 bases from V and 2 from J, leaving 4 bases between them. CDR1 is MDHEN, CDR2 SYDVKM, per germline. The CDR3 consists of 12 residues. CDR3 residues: CASSLVPYEQYF. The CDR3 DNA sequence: TGTGCCAGCAGTTTAGTCCCCTACGAGCAGTACTTC.

The CDR3 loop reads CAISESHMAGGGNDEQYF. CDR3 DNA sequence: TGTGCCATCAGTGAGTCGCACATGGCGGGGGGAGGTAACGACGAGCAGTACTTC. V is TRBV10-3 and J is TRBJ2-7; 8 positions match TRBD2. After removal of 0 bases from V and 5 bases from J, the junction contained 15 bases not matched to a gene. Germline V gives CDR1 ENHRY, CDR2 SYGVKD. The CDR3 is 18 residues long.

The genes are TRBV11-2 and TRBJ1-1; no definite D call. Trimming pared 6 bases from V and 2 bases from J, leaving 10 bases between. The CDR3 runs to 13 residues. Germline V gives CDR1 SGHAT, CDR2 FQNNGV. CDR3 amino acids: CASRPGPNTEAFF. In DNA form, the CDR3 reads TGTGCCAGCAGACCTGGACCAAACACTGAAGCTTTCTTT.

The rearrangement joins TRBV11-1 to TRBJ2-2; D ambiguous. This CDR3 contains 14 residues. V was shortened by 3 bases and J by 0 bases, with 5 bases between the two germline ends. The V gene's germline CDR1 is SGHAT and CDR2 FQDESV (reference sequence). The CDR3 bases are TGTGCCAGCAGCTTGCTTCCGAACACCGGGGAGCTGTTTTTT. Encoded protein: CASSLLPNTGELFF.

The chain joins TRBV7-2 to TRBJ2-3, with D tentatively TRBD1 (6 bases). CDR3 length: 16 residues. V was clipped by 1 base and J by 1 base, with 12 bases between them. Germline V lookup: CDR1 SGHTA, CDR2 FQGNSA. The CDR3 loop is CASSLGLGAGTDTQYF. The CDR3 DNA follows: TGTGCCAGCAGCTTAGGACTGGGGGCCGGCACAGATACGCAGTATTTT. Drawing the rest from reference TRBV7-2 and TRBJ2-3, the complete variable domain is GAGVSQSPSNKVTEKGKDVELRCDPISGHTALYWYRQSLGQGLEFLIYFQGNSAPDKSGLPSDRFSAERTGGSVSTLTIQRTQQEDSAVYLCASSLGLGAGTDTQYFGPGTRLTVL.

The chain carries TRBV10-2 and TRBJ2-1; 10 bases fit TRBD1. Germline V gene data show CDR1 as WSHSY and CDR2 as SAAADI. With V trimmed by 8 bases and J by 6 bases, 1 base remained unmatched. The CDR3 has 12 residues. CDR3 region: CASRDRGNEQFF. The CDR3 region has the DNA TGCGCCAGCCGGGACAGGGGCAATGAGCAGTTCTTC.

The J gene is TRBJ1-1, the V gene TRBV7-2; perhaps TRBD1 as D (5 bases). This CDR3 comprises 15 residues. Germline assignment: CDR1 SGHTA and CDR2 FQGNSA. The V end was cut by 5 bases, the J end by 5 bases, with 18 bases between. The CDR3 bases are TGTGCCAGCAGCCTCTCCCAGGGAGGCTATACTGAAGCTTTCTTT. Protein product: CASSLSQGGYTEAFF.

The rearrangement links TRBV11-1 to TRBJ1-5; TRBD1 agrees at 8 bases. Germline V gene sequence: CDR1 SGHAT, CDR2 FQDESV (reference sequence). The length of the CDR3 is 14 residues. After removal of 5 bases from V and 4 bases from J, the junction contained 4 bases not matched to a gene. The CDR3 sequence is CASSKDRGNQPQHF. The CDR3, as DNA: TGTGCCAGCAGCAAAGACAGGGGAAATCAGCCCCAGCATTTT.